One and the same sample provided the 15 T cell receptor beta chains below, sequenced in a study of T-cell reconstitution after alpha-beta-depleted transplantation in children. It was with unique molecular identifiers that the TCRbeta library was prepared. TCRdb recomputed calls from the PCR reads with MiXCR, one row per CDR3 protein. Here the sample spans hundreds of thousands of distinct CDR3 sequences, about an eighth being singletons. The source material was PBMCs, sampled before TCRalphabeta/CD19-depleted stem cell transplant. These receptors were taken from a girl aged 2-15 years with congenital amegakaryocytic thrombocytopenia, due to receive a stem cell transplant.

This clonotype was observed at least ten times. The chain is built from TRBV5-1 and TRBJ1-6; D is possibly TRBD1 (5 bases). The CDR3 is made up of 15 amino acids. Trimming left V 4 bases short and J 8 bases short, with 16 bases between. CDR1 and CDR2 (germline): SGHRS, YFSETQ. The CDR3 protein is CASSPEGALDSPLHF. The CDR3 DNA follows: TGCGCCAGCAGCCCCGAAGGGGCCTTGGATTCACCCCTCCACTTT.

This clonotype was counted ten times or more. The chain joins TRBV6-2 or TRBV6-3 to TRBJ2-1; no clear D gene. Trimming took off 6 bases at V and 7 bases at J, with 16 bases between the two ends. This CDR3 spans 14 amino acids. Germline CDR1 is MNHEY and CDR2 is SVGEGT. CDR3 coding DNA: TGTGCCAGCAGCTCCCTTTCGACGGTGAATGAGCAGTTCTTC. This codes for CASSSLSTVNEQFF.

This clonotype was detected ten times or more. The chain combines TRBV20-1 with TRBJ1-5; the match to TRBD1 covers 7 bases. The germline CDR1 and CDR2 sequences are DFQATT and SNEGSKA (reference sequence). Trimming at V came to 5 bases and at J to 3 bases, leaving 7 bases not matched to a gene. The CDR3 has 14 residues. CDR3 sequence: CSAGQAQFNQPQHF. The CDR3 nucleotides are TGCAGTGCTGGACAGGCCCAGTTCAATCAGCCCCAGCATTTT.

V usage is TRBV15 and J usage is TRBJ2-7; tentative D call: TRBD1 (6 bases). The CDR3 length is 14 residues. From germline, CDR1 is LNHNV and CDR2 YYDKDF (reference sequence). V lost 3 bases, J lost 3 bases, and 12 bases lay in between. The DNA of the CDR3 is TGTGCCACCAGCAGCCGGGACATAAGCTACGAGCAGTACTTC. It specifies CATSSRDISYEQYF.

This clonotype was counted at least ten times. The chain recombines TRBV29-1 with TRBJ1-1; D ambiguous. The V gene lost 4 bases and the J gene lost 0 bases, with 9 bases spanning the gap. Germline V gene data show CDR1 as SQVTM and CDR2 as ANQGSEA. The CDR3 spans 13 residues. CDR3 nucleotide sequence: TGCAGCGTTGGTGGCACGATGAACACTGAAGCTTTCTTT. It codes for CSVGGTMNTEAFF.

This clonotype was counted ten times or more. The chain links TRBV15 to TRBJ2-1; tentative D call: TRBD2 (6 bases). Trimming removed 2 bases at V and 4 bases at J, with 15 bases between. Per the germline V gene, CDR1 is LNHNV and CDR2 is YYDKDF (reference sequence). CDR3 length equals 16 residues. The DNA of the CDR3 is TGTGCCACCAGCAGAAAGGCCGGGGGACCTTACAATGAGCAGTTCTTC. Its protein is CATSRKAGGPYNEQFF.

The rearrangement joins TRBV7-2 to TRBJ1-4; D unclear. From germline, CDR1 is SGHTA and CDR2 FQGNSA. The CDR3 covers 13 residues. V lost 0 bases and J lost 8, with 7 bases in between. CDR3 DNA: TGTGCCAGCAGCTTAGCCTTCTACGAAAAACTGTTTTTT. Its translation: CASSLAFYEKLFF.

The rearrangement uses TRBV5-6 and TRBJ2-4, with D uncertain. V gave up 0 bases and J gave up 0 bases, with 4 bases separating them. The CDR3 consists of 14 residues. The germline CDR1 and CDR2 sequences are SGHDT and YYEEEE. CDR3 loop: CASSLVQAKNIQYF. CDR3 bases: TGTGCCAGCAGCTTGGTTCAAGCCAAAAACATTCAGTACTTC.

This clonotype was counted only a few times. The chain links TRBV10-3 to TRBJ2-1; TRBD2 might be the D (6 bases). Looked up from germline, CDR1 is ENHRY and CDR2 is SYGVKD. The CDR3 is 15 amino acids. The V gene lost 0 bases and the J gene lost 0 bases, with 6 bases spanning the gap. The CDR3 reads CAISESRGSYNEQFF. CDR3 DNA: TGTGCCATCAGTGAGTCGCGGGGCTCCTACAATGAGCAGTTCTTC.

This chain's CDR3 is CASSPGLECGDDEQFF. The DNA of the CDR3 is TGTGCCAGCAGCCCCGGGCTAGAATGCGGTGATGATGAGCAGTTCTTC. The rearrangement joins TRBV4-2 to TRBJ2-1; D unresolved. The germline V gene encodes CDR1 LGHNA and CDR2 YNFKEQ. With 4 bases removed from V and 8 bases from J, the gap between germline ends came to 21 bases. The CDR3 totals 16 residues.

The table lists this clonotype with a few counts. V and J are TRBV10-3 and TRBJ2-2, with D uncertain. V shed 2 bases and J shed 7 bases, with 20 bases lying between them. The germline gives CDR1 ENHRY, CDR2 SYGVKD. The CDR3 spans 17 residues. The CDR3 bases are TGTGCCATCAGTGAGGGATCCTCACCTCGTGGGTTCGGGGAGCTGTTTTTT. Amino acid sequence: CAISEGSSPRGFGELFF.

This clonotype was observed a few times. The chain joins TRBV30 to TRBJ2-1, with 10 bases matching TRBD1. The germline CDR1 and CDR2 sequences are GTSNPN and SVGIG (reference sequence). CDR3 length: 13 amino acids. The J segment lost 5 bases and the V segment lost 5 bases, leaving 3 bases of the junction unmatched. The CDR3 DNA reads TGTGCCTGGGACAGGGGGCGAAACAATGAGCAGTTCTTC. Residues: CAWDRGRNNEQFF.

Many counts were recorded for this clonotype. The V and J genes are TRBV20-1 and TRBJ2-3; possibly TRBD1 or TRBD2 for D (5 bases each). Germline CDR1 is DFQATT and CDR2 is SNEGSKA (reference sequence). Trimming left V 7 bases short and J 0 bases short, with 8 bases between. The CDR3 has 12 residues. CDR3 residues: CSGEGSTDTQYF. The CDR3 nucleotides read TGCAGTGGAGAGGGGAGCACAGATACGCAGTATTTT.

This clonotype came up many times. The chain couples TRBV16 to TRBJ2-7; no clear D gene. V lost 4 bases, J lost 3 bases, and 7 bases lay in between. CDR1 KGHSY and CDR2 FQNENV come from the germline V gene. The CDR3 contains 12 residues. CDR3 bases: TGTGCCAGCAGCCGCTTAAGCTACGAGCAGTACTTC. Amino acid sequence: CASSRLSYEQYF.

This clonotype was seen at least ten times. The chain has TRBV29-1 and TRBJ2-7, with D perhaps matching TRBD2 (5 bases). The V end lost 7 bases, the J end lost 0 bases, and 16 bases lay between the germline ends. Germline lookup yields CDR1 SQVTM and CDR2 ANQGSEA. The CDR3 is made up of 14 amino acids. CDR3 DNA: TGCAGCGCCCGAGGGAGTCGCGGCTCCTACGAGCAGTACTTC. Amino acid sequence: CSARGSRGSYEQYF.